Shown below are 12 T cell receptor beta chains from a single sample sequenced in a study of blood T cell repertoires in COVID-19. Repertoires were generated with immunoSEQ multiplex PCR, while TCRdb's copy carries only in-frame clones and drops some. The table records tens of thousands of clones, about 76% of them present only once. The sample taken for sequencing was peripheral blood. Source of these receptors: a man aged 65-85 years with active or convalescent COVID-19.

The chain couples TRBV10-3 to TRBJ2-5, with D possibly TRBD1 on 6 matching bases. Trimming took 6 bases from V and 0 from J, leaving 8 bases between them. The germline CDR1 and CDR2 sequences are ENHRY and SYGVKD. This CDR3 spans 13 amino acids. CDR3 DNA sequence: TGTGCCATCAGCCAGGGGAACCAAGAGACCCAGTACTTC. Protein: CAISQGNQETQYF.

The chain uses TRBV19 and TRBJ2-7; 9 nucleotides align to TRBD1. Germline CDR1 is LNHDA and CDR2 is SQIVND (reference sequence). This CDR3 is built from 15 residues. With V trimmed by 5 bases and J by 5 bases, 10 bases remained unmatched. The CDR3 bases are TGTGCCAGTAGTTCCCCGGGACAGGGCTCTGACGAGCAGTACTTC. Residues: CASSSPGQGSDEQYF.

This CDR3 is CASSLVVAGGLRNEQFF. CDR3 sequence (DNA): TGCGCCAGCAGCTTGGTTGTAGCGGGGGGGCTTAGGAATGAGCAGTTCTTC. This chain uses TRBV5-1 with TRBJ2-1; 11 bases are shared with TRBD2. Germline assignment: CDR1 SGHRS and CDR2 YFSETQ. V was pared by 0 bases and J by 7 bases, with 9 bases of the junction left unmatched. This CDR3 comprises 17 residues.

This chain uses TRBV28 with TRBJ1-5; the match to TRBD1 covers 7 bases. The V gene end was trimmed by 2 bases and the J gene end by 9 bases; junction bases not matched to a gene: 7. CDR1 MDHEN and CDR2 SYDVKM come from the germline V gene. The CDR3 runs to 14 residues. The CDR3 protein is CASSLAQGLLPQHF. The CDR3 DNA reads TGTGCCAGCAGTTTAGCACAGGGGTTACTGCCCCAGCATTTT.

The J gene is TRBJ2-7, the V gene TRBV5-1; D remains unclear. Germline values: CDR1 SGHRS, CDR2 YFSETQ. CDR3 size: 14 residues. Trimming took 0 bases from V and 9 from J, leaving 16 bases between them. The CDR3 DNA follows: TGCGCCAGCAGCTTGGAGGCAGGCCAGCTGGTGCAGTACTTC. Protein: CASSLEAGQLVQYF. Supplemented by reference TRBV5-1 and TRBJ2-7, the full variable domain reads KAGVTQTPRYLIKTRGQQVTLSCSPISGHRSVSWYQQTPGQGLQFLFEYFSETQRNKGNFPGRFSGRQFSNSRSEMNVSTLELGDSALYLCASSLEAGQLVQYFGPGTRLTVT.

This clone was seen only once. The chain is built from TRBV6-6 and TRBJ2-7, with D possibly TRBD2 on 5 matching bases. Germline V CDR1 and CDR2: MNHNY, SVGAGI (reference sequence). Trimming took off 2 bases at V and 9 bases at J, with 14 bases between the two ends. The CDR3 extends over 13 amino acids. The CDR3 bases are TGTGCCAGCAGTTACAGTGGGGAGTTAGGGCAGTACTTC. Protein sequence: CASSYSGELGQYF.

This sequence joins TRBV28 and TRBJ1-2, with a possible D match to TRBD1 (5 bases). The CDR3 is made up of 14 amino acids. V shed 5 bases and J shed 8 bases, with 18 bases lying between them. The germline gives CDR1 MDHEN, CDR2 SYDVKM. CDR3 coding DNA: TGTGCCAGCAGTCCAGGCCAGGGAATAAGCGGCTACACCTTC. It is translated as CASSPGQGISGYTF.

The chain couples TRBV11-1 to TRBJ1-1; no definite D call. The germline gives CDR1 SGHAT, CDR2 FQDESV (reference sequence). V was clipped by 2 bases and J by 11 bases, with 12 bases between them. This CDR3 comprises 12 residues. This chain's CDR3 is CASSLSITEAFF. CDR3 in DNA: TGTGCCAGCAGCTTATCAATAACAGAGGCTTTCTTT.

The chain couples TRBV5-4 to TRBJ2-7; TRBD1 agrees at 7 bases. The V and J ends lost 4 bases and 7 bases, in that order; junction bases with no gene match: 11. CDR1 SGHNT and CDR2 YYREEE come from the germline V gene (reference sequence). This CDR3 has 14 amino acids. CDR3 residues: CASSHRQGLGEQYF. Written as DNA, the CDR3 is TGTGCCAGCAGCCATAGACAGGGCTTGGGTGAGCAGTACTTC.

To note about this clone: The limits of the CDR3 on the DNA are not certain, so only TCRdb's listed CDR3 is given. V and J are TRBV27 and TRBJ2-3; the table calls TRBD2, which could not be checked here. The CDR3 totals 18 residues, both ends included. Germline V gene sequence: CDR1 MNHEY, CDR2 SMNVEV (reference sequence). This CDR3 is CASSSSGLAGVTTDTQYF.

The chain is built from TRBV29-1 and TRBJ1-1, with D possibly being TRBD1 (5 bases). V lost 3 bases to trimming and J lost 4 bases, with 12 bases between them. The CDR3 length is 13 residues. Germline-derived CDR1 and CDR2 are SQVTM and ANQGSEA. The CDR3 here is CSVDRGRSTEAFF. The CDR3 DNA is TGCAGCGTTGACCGGGGGAGAAGCACTGAAGCTTTCTTT.

V is TRBV4-3 and J is TRBJ2-1, with 9 bases identical to TRBD1. This CDR3 spans 15 amino acids. Germline CDR1 and CDR2: LGHNA and YSLEER. The junction had 4 bases not matched to a gene; V was cut back by 6 bases and J by 1 base. The CDR3 region has the DNA TGCGCCAGCAGTACCGACAGGGGGTCCTACAATGAGCAGTTCTTC. This codes for CASSTDRGSYNEQFF.